This is a list of T cell receptor beta chains from one sample in a study of blood T cell repertoires in COVID-19. Using immunoSEQ multiplex PCR, the repertoire was profiled, and TCRdb retains in-frame clones only, with some absent. The sample has 190,000 or so clones, approximately 87% seen once. Sequencing input: peripheral blood. These receptors were obtained from a woman between 18 and 29 years old who had recovered from COVID-19. CDR3s include the opening cysteine and the closing phenylalanine or tryptophan. The D gene is left open where the match is weak.

V gene	D gene	J gene	CDR3 protein
TRBV7-2	TRBD2	TRBJ2-1	CASSLGLAGGEQFF
TRBV2	.	TRBJ1-1	CASNRQANTEAFF
TRBV6-5	.	TRBJ1-1	CASSYGGLEAFF
TRBV5-6	TRBD1	TRBJ2-3	CASSQGQILTDTQYF
TRBV7-2	.	TRBJ1-2	CASSHTQGFYGYTF
TRBV7-2	.	TRBJ1-6	CASSLKPHNSPLHF
TRBV9	TRBD1	TRBJ2-3	CASSPQGAGTDTQYF
TRBV9	.	TRBJ2-3	CASRGRDTQYF
TRBV5-4	.	TRBJ1-6	CASSLGAGRNSPLHF
TRBV9	.	TRBJ2-2	CASSVGSGSNTGELFF
TRBV18	TRBD2	TRBJ2-5	CASSPRSGKETQYF
TRBV6-5	.	TRBJ1-1	CASRNREIRTEAFF
TRBV5-1	TRBD2	TRBJ2-2	CASKPTSVAGELFF
TRBV20-1	.	TRBJ2-7	CSARRGYEQYF
TRBV3-1/TRBV3-2	.	TRBJ2-1	CASRWGGRDNEQFF
TRBV12-3/TRBV12-4	.	TRBJ2-5	CASSFGFGETQYF
TRBV20-1	.	TRBJ1-6	CSASSGGLAISPLHF
TRBV30	.	TRBJ2-2	CAWRFIQGFTGELFF
TRBV28	.	TRBJ2-3	CASSLEGAGTDTQYF
TRBV7-2	TRBD1	TRBJ1-2	CASSPGTGGQYGYTF
TRBV7-9	TRBD2	TRBJ2-5	CASSRPPGQFLAGGWKTQYF
TRBV4-1	.	TRBJ1-5	CASSQPQGGNQPQHF
TRBV7-9	TRBD1	TRBJ2-3	CASSAIPGTADFRTDTQYF
TRBV6-1	.	TRBJ2-1	CASRLGLHNEQFF
TRBV19	.	TRBJ1-4	CASSPGTPLTTNEKLFF
TRBV6-6	TRBD2	TRBJ2-1	CASSPRTSGSPYNEQFF
TRBV7-9	.	TRBJ2-7	CASSRGEQYF
TRBV24-1	.	TRBJ2-7	CATSDPVSYEQYF
TRBV19	TRBD1	TRBJ1-2	CASSTLPGQGVPFYTF
TRBV2	TRBD1	TRBJ1-2	CASSEFFGDRGYGYTF
TRBV6-2/TRBV6-3	TRBD1	TRBJ1-1	CASSYPGTVLSEAFF